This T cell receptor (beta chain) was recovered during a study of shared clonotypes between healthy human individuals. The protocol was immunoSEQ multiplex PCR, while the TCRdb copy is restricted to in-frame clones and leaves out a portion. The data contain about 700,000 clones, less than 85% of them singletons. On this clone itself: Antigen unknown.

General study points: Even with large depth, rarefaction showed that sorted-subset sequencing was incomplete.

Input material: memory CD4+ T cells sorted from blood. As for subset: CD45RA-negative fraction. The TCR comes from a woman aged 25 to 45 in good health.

The CDR3 is CASSVLASADTQYF. In DNA, the CDR3 is TGTGCCAGCAGCGTACTAGCGTCAGCAGATACGCAGTATTTT. This rearrangement joins TRBV2 to TRBJ2-3; TRBD2 matches 7 bases. Germline assignment: CDR1 SNHLY and CDR2 FYNNEI. The CDR3 loop spans 14 amino acids. The V and J ends lost 6 bases and 4 bases, in that order; junction bases with no gene match: 7.